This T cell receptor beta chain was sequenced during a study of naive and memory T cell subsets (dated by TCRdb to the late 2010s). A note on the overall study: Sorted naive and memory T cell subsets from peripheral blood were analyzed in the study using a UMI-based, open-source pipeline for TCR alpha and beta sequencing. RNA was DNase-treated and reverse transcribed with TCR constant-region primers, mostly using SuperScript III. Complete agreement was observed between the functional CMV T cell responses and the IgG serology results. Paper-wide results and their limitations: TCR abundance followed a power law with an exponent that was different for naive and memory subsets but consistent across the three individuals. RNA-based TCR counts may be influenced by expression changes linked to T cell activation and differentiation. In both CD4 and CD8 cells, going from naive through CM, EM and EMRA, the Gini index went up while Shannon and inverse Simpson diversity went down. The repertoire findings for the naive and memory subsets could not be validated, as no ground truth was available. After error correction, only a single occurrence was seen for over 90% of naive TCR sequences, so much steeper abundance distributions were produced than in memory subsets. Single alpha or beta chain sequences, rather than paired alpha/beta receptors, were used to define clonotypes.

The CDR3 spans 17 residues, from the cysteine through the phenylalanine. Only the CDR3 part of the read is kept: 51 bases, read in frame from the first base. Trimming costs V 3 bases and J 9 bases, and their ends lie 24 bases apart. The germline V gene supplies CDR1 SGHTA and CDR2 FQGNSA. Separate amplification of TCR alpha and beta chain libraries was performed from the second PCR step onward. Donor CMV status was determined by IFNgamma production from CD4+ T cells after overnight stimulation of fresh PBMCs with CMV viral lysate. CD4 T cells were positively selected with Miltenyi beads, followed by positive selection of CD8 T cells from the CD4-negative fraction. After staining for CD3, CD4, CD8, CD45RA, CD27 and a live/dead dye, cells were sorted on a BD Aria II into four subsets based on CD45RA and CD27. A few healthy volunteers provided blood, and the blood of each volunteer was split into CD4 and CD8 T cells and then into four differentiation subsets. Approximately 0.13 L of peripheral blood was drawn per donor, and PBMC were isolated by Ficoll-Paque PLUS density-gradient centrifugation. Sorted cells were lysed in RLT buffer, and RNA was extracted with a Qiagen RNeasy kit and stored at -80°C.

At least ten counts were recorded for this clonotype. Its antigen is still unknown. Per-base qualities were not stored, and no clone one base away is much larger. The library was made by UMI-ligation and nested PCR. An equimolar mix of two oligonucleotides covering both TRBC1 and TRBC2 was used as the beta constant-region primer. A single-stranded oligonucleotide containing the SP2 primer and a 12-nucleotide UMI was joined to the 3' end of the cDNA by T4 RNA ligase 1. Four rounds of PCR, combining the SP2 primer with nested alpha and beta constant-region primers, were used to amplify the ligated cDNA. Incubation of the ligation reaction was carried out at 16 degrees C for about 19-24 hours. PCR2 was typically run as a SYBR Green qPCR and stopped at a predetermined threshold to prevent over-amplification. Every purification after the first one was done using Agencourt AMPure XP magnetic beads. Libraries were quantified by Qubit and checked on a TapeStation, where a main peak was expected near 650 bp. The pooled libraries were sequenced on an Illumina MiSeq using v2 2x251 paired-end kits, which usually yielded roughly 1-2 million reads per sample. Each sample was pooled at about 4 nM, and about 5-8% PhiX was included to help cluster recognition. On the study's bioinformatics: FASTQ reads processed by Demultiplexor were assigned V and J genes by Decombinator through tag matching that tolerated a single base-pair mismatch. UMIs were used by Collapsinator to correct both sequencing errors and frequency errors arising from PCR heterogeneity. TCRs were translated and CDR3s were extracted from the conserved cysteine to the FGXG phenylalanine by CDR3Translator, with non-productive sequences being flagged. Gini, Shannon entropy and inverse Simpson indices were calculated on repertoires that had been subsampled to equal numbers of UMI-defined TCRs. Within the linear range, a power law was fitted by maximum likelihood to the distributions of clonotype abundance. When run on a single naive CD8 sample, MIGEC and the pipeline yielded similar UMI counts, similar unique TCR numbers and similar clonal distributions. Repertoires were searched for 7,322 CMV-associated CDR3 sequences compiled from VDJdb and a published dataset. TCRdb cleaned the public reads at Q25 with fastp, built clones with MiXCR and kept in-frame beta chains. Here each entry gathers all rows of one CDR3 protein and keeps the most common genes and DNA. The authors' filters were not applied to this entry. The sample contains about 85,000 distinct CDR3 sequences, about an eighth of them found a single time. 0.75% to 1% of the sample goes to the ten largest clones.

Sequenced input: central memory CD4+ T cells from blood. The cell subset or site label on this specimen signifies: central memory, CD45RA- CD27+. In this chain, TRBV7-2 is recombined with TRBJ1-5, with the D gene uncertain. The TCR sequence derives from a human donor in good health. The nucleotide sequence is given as TGTGCCAGCAGCTTCGCCGCGACCGGGTCCGACATGGGGCCCCAGCATTTT. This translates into CASSFAATGSDMGPQHF.